This entry lists 30 T cell receptor beta chains sequenced from one sample in a study of blood T cell repertoires in COVID-19. TCRdb's table, derived via immunoSEQ multiplex PCR, lists solely in-frame clones and lacks some. The table includes roughly 250,000 clones, 84% detected once. Input material: peripheral blood. These receptors originate from a human donor in a cohort sampled during active COVID-19.

This clone was counted only a few times. This rearrangement joins TRBV5-4 to TRBJ2-3; D is unresolved. In germline, CDR1 is SGHNT, CDR2 YYREEE (reference sequence). With 4 bases removed from V and 2 bases from J, the gap between germline ends came to 8 bases. This CDR3 has 13 amino acids. CDR3 bases: TGTGCCAGCAGCACACACCCCACAGATACGCAGTATTTT. Encoded protein: CASSTHPTDTQYF. The whole variable domain, filled in from reference TRBV5-4 and TRBJ2-3, reads ETGVTQSPTHLIKTRGQQVTLRCSSQSGHNTVSWYQQALGQGPQFIFQYYREEENGRGNFPPRFSGLQFPNYSSELNVNALELDDSALYLCASSTHPTDTQYFGPGTRLTVL.

The gene calls are TRBV12-2 and TRBJ1-2; the D segment call TRBD1 is taken from the table without a DNA check. TRBV12-2 is a recognized pseudogene. The CDR3 consists of 16 residues. The CDR3 sequence is CASRPRQTGRWGGYTF. In nucleotides, the CDR3 is TGTGCAAGTCGCCCAAGACAGACAGGGCGGTGGGGTGGCTACACCTTC.

This chain uses TRBV14 with TRBJ2-3; TRBD1 agrees at 7 bases. CDR3 length: 15 amino acids. The germline CDR1 and CDR2 sequences are SGHDN and FVKESK. Trimming cost V 3 bases and J 4 bases; bases outside gene matches: 7. CDR3 in DNA: TGTGCCAGCAGCCATCAGGCAGGGGGAGCAGATACGCAGTATTTT. Translating it yields CASSHQAGGADTQYF.

This rearrangement joins TRBV2 to TRBJ2-5; 9 nucleotides align to TRBD1. Germline assignment: CDR1 SNHLY and CDR2 FYNNEI. Trimming cost V 7 bases and J 5 bases; bases outside gene matches: 11. The CDR3 loop spans 15 amino acids. The CDR3 DNA follows: TGTGCCAGCACGGATGAACAGGGGGCGGGGGAGACCCAGTACTTC. It translates to CASTDEQGAGETQYF.

The CDR3: CASSADRINTIYF. The CDR3 coding sequence is TGTGCCAGCAGTGCGGACAGGATAAACACCATATATTTT. V and J are TRBV6-6 and TRBJ1-3; 7 positions agree with TRBD1. Germline V CDR1 and CDR2: MNHNY, SVGAGI (reference sequence). This CDR3 has 13 amino acids. Trimming removed 5 bases from V and 6 bases from J; junction bases left unmatched: 4.

CDR3 residues: CASSEIQGQVDIQYF. The CDR3 nucleotides read TGTGCCAGCAGTGAGATACAGGGTCAGGTGGACATTCAGTACTTC. The genes are TRBV6-1 and TRBJ2-4; the D gene is possibly TRBD1 (6 bases). Germline V gene lookup returns CDR1 MNHNS and CDR2 SASEGT. This CDR3 has 15 amino acids. Trimming shortened V by 3 bases and J by 8 bases, and 17 bases separated the two germline ends.

The V gene is TRBV6-6, the J gene TRBJ2-1; no definite D call. V lost 0 bases, J lost 6 bases, and 9 bases lay in between. The CDR3 is 14 amino acids. Germline CDR1 MNHNY, CDR2 SVGAGI (reference sequence). CDR3 coding DNA: TGTGCCAGCAGTTACTCGACGGCTAGCAATGAGCAGTTCTTC. It codes for CASSYSTASNEQFF.

The chain combines TRBV7-2 with TRBJ2-3, with TRBD2 matching over 7 bases. Losses at the gene ends were 9 bases for V and 7 bases for J; bases not matched to a gene: 7. Germline CDR1 reads SGHTA; CDR2 reads FQGNSA. This CDR3 is built from 12 residues. The CDR3 spells CASGEGRHTQYF. DNA for the CDR3: TGTGCCAGTGGGGAGGGCAGACATACGCAGTATTTT.

The chain recombines TRBV5-1 with TRBJ1-3; D possibly corresponds to TRBD1 (6 bases). This CDR3 is built from 15 residues. Germline V gene sequence: CDR1 SGHRS, CDR2 YFSETQ. V was clipped by 5 bases and J by 0 bases, with 12 bases between them. CDR3 bases: TGCGCCAGCAGATGGGACACCGACTCTGGAAACACCATATATTTT. This sequence encodes CASRWDTDSGNTIYF.

J is TRBJ1-1 and V is TRBV5-1; unclear D gene. The CDR3 is 14 residues long. CDR1 is SGHRS, CDR2 YFSETQ, per germline. V was trimmed by 3 bases and J by 5 bases, leaving 14 bases between them. The CDR3 nucleotides are TGCGCCAGCAGCTCACTACCCCCTCGTACTGAAGCTTTCTTT. This encodes CASSSLPPRTEAFF.

The V gene is TRBV9, the J gene TRBJ2-4, with D maybe TRBD1 (6 bases). V lost 3 bases and J lost 11, with 18 bases in between. The germline V gene encodes CDR1 SGDLS and CDR2 YYNGEE. The CDR3 is 14 amino acids. CDR3 residues: CASSAQTGSVVQYF. In DNA form, the CDR3 reads TGTGCCAGCAGCGCACAAACAGGGTCCGTTGTTCAGTACTTC.

The chain has TRBV6-1 and TRBJ2-2; D may be TRBD2 (6 bases). V dropped 3 bases and J dropped 6 bases, with 11 bases sitting between them. CDR3 length: 14 residues. The germline gives CDR1 MNHNS, CDR2 SASEGT. The chain's CDR3 is CASSDALAAGELFF. The DNA for the CDR3 is TGTGCCAGCAGTGATGCTTTAGCGGCCGGGGAGCTGTTTTTT.

V and J are TRBV7-3 and TRBJ2-1; D unresolved. The CDR3 consists of 15 residues. The ends were cut back, 5 bases at V and 0 bases at J, with 11 bases in the middle. Germline V CDR1 and CDR2: SGHTA, FQGTGA. This CDR3 is CASSPASSSYNEQFF. CDR3 sequence (DNA): TGTGCCAGCAGCCCAGCGTCCAGCTCCTACAATGAGCAGTTCTTC.

The chain links TRBV27 to TRBJ2-7; 10 bases fit TRBD1. Germline V gene data show CDR1 as MNHEY and CDR2 as SMNVEV (reference sequence). CDR3 size: 13 residues. Unmatched junction bases numbered 5, after V lost 5 bases and J lost 7 bases. CDR3 residues: CASSLTGGVEQYF. The CDR3 region has the DNA TGTGCCAGCAGTCTGACAGGGGGCGTGGAGCAGTACTTC.

This clone came up once. The V call is TRBV5-8, the J call TRBJ2-1; TRBD1 might be the D (6 bases). The length of the CDR3 is 17 residues. Germline V gene sequence: CDR1 SGHTS, CDR2 YDEGEE. Trimming pared 3 bases from V and 3 bases from J, leaving 19 bases between. As DNA, the CDR3 is TGTGCCAGCAGCTCGGTCTACAGGGCTAGTCACTACAATGAGCAGTTCTTC. Translating it yields CASSSVYRASHYNEQFF.

V gene TRBV12-3 or TRBV12-4 combines with J gene TRBJ2-7; 7 bases are shared with TRBD1. V lost 8 bases and J lost 0; bases outside the gene matches: 4. CDR3 length equals 13 residues. As DNA, the CDR3 is TGTGCCAGCCTATACAGGGGCTCCTACGAGCAGTACTTC. It is translated as CASLYRGSYEQYF.

The J gene is TRBJ2-2, the V gene TRBV18, with D possibly TRBD1 on 6 matching bases. This CDR3 has 14 residues. V was pared by 6 bases and J by 7 bases, with 15 bases between. Germline CDR1 reads KGHSH; CDR2 reads LQKENI. CDR3 protein: CASSNLDSFGELFF. Here the CDR3 DNA reads TGTGCCAGCTCCAACCTGGACAGTTTCGGGGAGCTGTTTTTT. Full variable domain (missing parts from reference TRBV18 and TRBJ2-2): NAGVMQNPRHLVRRRGQEARLRCSPMKGHSHVYWYRQLPEEGLKFMVYLQKENIIDESGMPKERFSAEFPKEGPSILRIQQVVRGDSAAYFCASSNLDSFGELFFGEGSRLTVL.

The V gene is TRBV27, the J gene TRBJ2-2; 9 bases are a match to TRBD1. Germline V gives CDR1 MNHEY, CDR2 SMNVEV (reference sequence). The V and J ends lost 11 bases and 5 bases, in that order; junction bases with no gene match: 6. The CDR3 spans 13 residues. This CDR3 is CALRDRVTGELFF. The CDR3 bases are TGTGCCCTCCGGGACAGGGTGACCGGGGAGCTGTTTTTT.

The CDR3 nucleotides are TGTGCCAGCAGTCCCCCCCCAGGGGGCACAGATACGCAGTATTTT. It codes for CASSPPPGGTDTQYF. J is TRBJ2-3 and V is TRBV28; TRBD1 is a possible D gene (6 bases). The germline V gene has CDR1 MDHEN and CDR2 SYDVKM. Trimming stripped 5 bases from V and 1 base from J, with 13 bases between. The CDR3 totals 15 residues.

The rearrangement uses TRBV6-6 and TRBJ2-6; possibly TRBD1 for D (6 bases). Trimming cost V 11 bases and J 2 bases, with 7 bases left between them. The CDR3 totals 12 residues. CDR1 and CDR2 from the germline V gene are MNHNY and SVGAGI (reference sequence). The CDR3 nucleotides are TGTGCCGCAGGGGCTGGGGCCAACGTCCTGACTTTC. Protein sequence: CAAGAGANVLTF.

This clone was detected a few times. CDR3 sequence reads: CASSHDGTGSHNEQFF. In nucleotides, the CDR3 is TGTGCCAGCAGCCACGATGGGACAGGGTCCCACAATGAGCAGTTCTTC. The V and J genes are TRBV7-2 and TRBJ2-1, with 9 positions matching TRBD1. Germline lookup yields CDR1 SGHTA and CDR2 FQGNSA. The CDR3 consists of 16 residues. V shed 5 bases, J shed 5 bases, and the junction held 10 bases outside the gene matches. The entire variable domain, with the rest obtained from reference TRBV7-2 and TRBJ2-1, is as follows: GAGVSQSPSNKVTEKGKDVELRCDPISGHTALYWYRQSLGQGLEFLIYFQGNSAPDKSGLPSDRFSAERTGGSVSTLTIQRTQQEDSAVYLCASSHDGTGSHNEQFFGPGTRLTVL.

This clone has only one observation. The DNA for the CDR3 is TGTGCCAGCAGTTTCCAGGGCCAGCCCCAGCATTTT. The encoded protein is CASSFQGQPQHF. The rearrangement joins TRBV28 to TRBJ1-5; D is possibly TRBD1 (5 bases). The CDR3 is 12 amino acids. Trimming pared 3 bases from V and 7 bases from J, leaving 7 bases between. Per germline, CDR1 MDHEN and CDR2 SYDVKM.

This chain links TRBV27 with TRBJ2-7; D gene uncertain. Germline assignment: CDR1 MNHEY and CDR2 SMNVEV (reference sequence). The CDR3 is 13 residues long. V was cut by 2 bases and J by 3 bases, with 8 bases left in between. This chain's CDR3 is CASSLGGGYEQYF. The DNA of the CDR3 is TGTGCCAGCAGTTTAGGCGGCGGCTACGAGCAGTACTTC.

The chain employs TRBV19 and TRBJ1-5; D gene uncertain. Germline V gene sequence: CDR1 LNHDA, CDR2 SQIVND (reference sequence). V lost 4 bases to trimming and J lost 11 bases, with 9 bases between them. This CDR3 spans 11 amino acids. The CDR3 loop is CASSTSGSQHF. The DNA for the CDR3 is TGTGCCAGTAGTACCTCCGGGTCCCAGCATTTT. The entire variable domain, with the rest obtained from reference TRBV19 and TRBJ1-5, is as follows: DGGITQSPKYLFRKEGQNVTLSCEQNLNHDAMYWYRQDPGQGLRLIYYSQIVNDFQKGDIAEGYSVSREKKESFPLTVTSAQKNPTAFYLCASSTSGSQHFGDGTRLSIL.

The chain recombines TRBV15 with TRBJ2-5; perhaps TRBD1 as D (5 bases). The CDR3 contains 15 residues. The ends were cut back, 0 bases at V and 2 bases at J, with 10 bases in the middle. Germline V gene sequence: CDR1 LNHNV, CDR2 YYDKDF (reference sequence). CDR3 sequence reads: CATSREGRAQETQYF. The CDR3 DNA sequence: TGTGCCACCAGCAGAGAAGGCAGGGCGCAAGAGACCCAGTACTTC.

The V call is TRBV15, the J call TRBJ2-1; TRBD2 aligns across 8 bases. This CDR3 spans 15 amino acids. The germline CDR1 and CDR2 sequences are LNHNV and YYDKDF (reference sequence). J lost 7 bases, V lost 0 bases, and 5 bases had no gene match. The CDR3 DNA reads as TGTGCCACCAGCAGAGAAGGGACTAGAGGGAATGAGCAGTTCTTC. Amino acid sequence: CATSREGTRGNEQFF.

The chain joins TRBV21-1 to TRBJ2-2; the D call in the table, TRBD2, was not verified against the DNA. TRBV21-1 is labeled a pseudogene. CDR3 length: 16 residues. CDR3 region: CASSKAVCGSPGELFF. Here the CDR3 DNA reads TGTGCCAGCAGCAAAGCGGTTTGCGGGAGCCCCGGGGAGCTGTTTTTT.

The chain couples TRBV5-5 to TRBJ2-3; D gene uncertain. The V and J ends lost 0 bases and 4 bases respectively, with 9 bases between them. This CDR3 region has 14 residues. Germline V gives CDR1 SGHKS, CDR2 YYEKEE (reference sequence). Here the CDR3 reads CASSLETVADTQYF. CDR3 in DNA: TGTGCCAGCAGCTTGGAAACGGTCGCAGATACGCAGTATTTT.

The V gene is TRBV27, the J gene TRBJ2-7, with 8 bases that match TRBD1. V shed 5 bases, J shed 5 bases, and the junction held 8 bases outside the gene matches. Germline V gene lookup returns CDR1 MNHEY and CDR2 SMNVEV (reference sequence). The CDR3 extends over 14 amino acids. As DNA, the CDR3 is TGTGCCAGCAGTATCTACAGGGGGGCCCACGAGCAGTACTTC. Amino acids: CASSIYRGAHEQYF.

The chain employs TRBV19 and TRBJ2-7, with 8 bases aligning to TRBD1. The germline CDR1 and CDR2 sequences are LNHDA and SQIVND (reference sequence). This CDR3 has 16 amino acids. V shed 5 bases and J 2 bases; nucleotides not matched to a gene: 11. The CDR3 DNA sequence: TGTGCCAGTAGTTACGGGACAGGCGTAACCCCCTACGAGCAGTACTTC. Translating it yields CASSYGTGVTPYEQYF.